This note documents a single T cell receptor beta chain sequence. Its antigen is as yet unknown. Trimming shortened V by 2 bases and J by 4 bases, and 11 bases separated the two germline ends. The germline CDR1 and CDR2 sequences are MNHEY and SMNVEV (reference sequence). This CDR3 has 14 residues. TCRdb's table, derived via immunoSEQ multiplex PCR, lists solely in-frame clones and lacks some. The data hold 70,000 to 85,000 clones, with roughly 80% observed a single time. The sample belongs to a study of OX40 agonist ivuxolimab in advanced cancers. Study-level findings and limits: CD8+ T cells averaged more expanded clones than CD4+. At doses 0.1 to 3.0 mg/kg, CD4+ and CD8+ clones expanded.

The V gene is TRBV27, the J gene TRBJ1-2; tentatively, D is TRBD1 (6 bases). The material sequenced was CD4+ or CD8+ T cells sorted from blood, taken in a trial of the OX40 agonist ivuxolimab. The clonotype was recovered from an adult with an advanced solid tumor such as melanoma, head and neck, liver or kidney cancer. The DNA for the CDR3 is TGTGCCAGCAGTTTAGGCCAGGGGCTCTATGGCTACACCTTC. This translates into CASSLGQGLYGYTF.